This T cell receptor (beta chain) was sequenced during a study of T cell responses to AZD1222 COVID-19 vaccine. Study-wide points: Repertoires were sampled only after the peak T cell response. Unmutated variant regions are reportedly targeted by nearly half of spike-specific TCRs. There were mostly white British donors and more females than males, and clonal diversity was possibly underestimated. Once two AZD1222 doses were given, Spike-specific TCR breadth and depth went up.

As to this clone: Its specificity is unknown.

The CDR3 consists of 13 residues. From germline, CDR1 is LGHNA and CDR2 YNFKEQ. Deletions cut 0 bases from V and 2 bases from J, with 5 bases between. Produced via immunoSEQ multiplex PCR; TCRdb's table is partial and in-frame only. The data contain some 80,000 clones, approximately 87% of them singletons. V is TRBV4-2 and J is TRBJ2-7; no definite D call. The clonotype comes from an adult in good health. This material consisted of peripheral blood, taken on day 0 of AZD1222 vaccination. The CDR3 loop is CASSQDRTYEQYF. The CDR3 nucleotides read TGTGCCAGCAGCCAAGACCGAACCTACGAGCAGTACTTC.